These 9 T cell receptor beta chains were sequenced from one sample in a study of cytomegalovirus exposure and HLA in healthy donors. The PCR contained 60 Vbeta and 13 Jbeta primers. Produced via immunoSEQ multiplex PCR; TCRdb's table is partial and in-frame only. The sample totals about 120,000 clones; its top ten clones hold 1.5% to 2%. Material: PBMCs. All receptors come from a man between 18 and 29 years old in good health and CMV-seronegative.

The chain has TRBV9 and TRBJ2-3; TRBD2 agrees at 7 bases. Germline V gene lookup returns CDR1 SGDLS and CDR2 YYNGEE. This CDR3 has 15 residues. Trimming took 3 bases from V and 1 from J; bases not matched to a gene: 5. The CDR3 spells CASSGLAARTDTQYF. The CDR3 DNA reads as TGTGCCAGCAGCGGGCTAGCGGCCCGCACAGATACGCAGTATTTT.

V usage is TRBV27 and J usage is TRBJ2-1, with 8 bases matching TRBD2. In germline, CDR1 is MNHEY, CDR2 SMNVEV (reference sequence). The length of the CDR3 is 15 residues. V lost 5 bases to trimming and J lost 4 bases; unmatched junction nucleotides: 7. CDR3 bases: TGTGCCAGCAGTCCTCTAGCGGGCAAGTACAATGAGCAGTTCTTC. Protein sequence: CASSPLAGKYNEQFF.

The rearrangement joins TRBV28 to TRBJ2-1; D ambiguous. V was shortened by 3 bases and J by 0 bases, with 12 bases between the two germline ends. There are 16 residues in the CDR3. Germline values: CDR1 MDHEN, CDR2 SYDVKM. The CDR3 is CASSFRTMFSYNEQFF. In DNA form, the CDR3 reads TGTGCCAGCAGTTTTCGAACAATGTTCTCCTACAATGAGCAGTTCTTC.

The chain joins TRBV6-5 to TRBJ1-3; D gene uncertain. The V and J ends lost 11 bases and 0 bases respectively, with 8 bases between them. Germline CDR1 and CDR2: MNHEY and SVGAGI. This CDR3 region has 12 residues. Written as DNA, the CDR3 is TGTGCCGCCCGGTCCTCTGGAAACACCATATATTTT. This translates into CAARSSGNTIYF.

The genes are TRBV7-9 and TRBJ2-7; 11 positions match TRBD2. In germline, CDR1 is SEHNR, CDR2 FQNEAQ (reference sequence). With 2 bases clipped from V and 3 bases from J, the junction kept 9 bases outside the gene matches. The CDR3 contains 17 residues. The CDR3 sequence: CASSLKGTSGASYEQYF. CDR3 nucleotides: TGTGCCAGCAGCTTAAAGGGGACTAGCGGAGCAAGCTACGAGCAGTACTTC.

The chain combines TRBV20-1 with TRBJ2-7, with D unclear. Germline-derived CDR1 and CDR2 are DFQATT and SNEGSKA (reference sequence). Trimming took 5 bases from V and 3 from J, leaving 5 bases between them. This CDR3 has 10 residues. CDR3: CSAYNYEQYF. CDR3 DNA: TGCAGTGCTTATAACTACGAGCAGTACTTC.

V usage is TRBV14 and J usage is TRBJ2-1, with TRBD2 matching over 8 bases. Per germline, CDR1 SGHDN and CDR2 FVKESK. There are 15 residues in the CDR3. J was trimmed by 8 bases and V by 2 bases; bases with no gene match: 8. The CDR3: CASSQRWTSTHEQFF. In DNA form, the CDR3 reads TGTGCCAGCAGCCAAAGGTGGACTAGCACCCATGAGCAGTTCTTC.

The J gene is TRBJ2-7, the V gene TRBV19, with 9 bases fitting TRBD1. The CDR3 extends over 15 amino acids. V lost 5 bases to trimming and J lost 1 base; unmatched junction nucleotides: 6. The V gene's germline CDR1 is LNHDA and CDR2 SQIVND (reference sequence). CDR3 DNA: TGTGCCAGTAGTGTTACAGGGGGCGAGTCCTACGAGCAGTACTTC. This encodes CASSVTGGESYEQYF.

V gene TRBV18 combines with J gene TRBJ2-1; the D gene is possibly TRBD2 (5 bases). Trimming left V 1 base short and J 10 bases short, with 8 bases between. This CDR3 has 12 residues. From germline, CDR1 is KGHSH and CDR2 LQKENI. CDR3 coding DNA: TGTGCCAGCTCACCACTCGGGAACGAGCAGTTCTTC. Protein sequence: CASSPLGNEQFF.